The 12 T cell receptor beta chains presented below share a single source sample, sequenced in a study of T cell responses to AZD1222 COVID-19 vaccine (dated by TCRdb to the early 2020s). According to the study, the label for this sample's time point signals: about 28 days (+/-7) after the second vaccine dose. Libraries were made using the immunoSEQ multiplex PCR assay. TCRdb's version of the immuneACCESS table is confined to in-frame rearrangements and falls short of the full clone set. An unresolved V gene accounts for under half of the shortfall where checked; the remainder is of unknown origin. The sample table records under 80,000 clones; 87% of these occur just once. 1.3% of the sample is taken by the ten largest. The material was peripheral blood, obtained 28 days after the second AZD1222 dose. These receptors were taken from an adult who received the AZD1222 COVID-19 vaccine.

J is TRBJ1-3 and V is TRBV19, with a weak D call TRBD1 (5 bases). CDR1 is LNHDA, CDR2 SQIVND, per germline (reference sequence). Trimming pared 3 bases from V and 0 bases from J, leaving 15 bases between. CDR3 length equals 17 residues. CDR3 DNA sequence: TGTGCCAGTAGTATTGGGGACGCGAGGTTCTCTGGAAACACCATATATTTT. Translation gives CASSIGDARFSGNTIYF.

V usage is TRBV5-6 and J usage is TRBJ2-7; 10 nucleotides agree with TRBD2. Trimming took 6 bases from V and 0 from J; bases not matched to a gene: 0. The CDR3 is 13 amino acids. Germline assignment: CDR1 SGHDT and CDR2 YYEEEE. This CDR3 reads CASTSGSSYEQYF. The CDR3 DNA sequence: TGTGCCAGCACTAGCGGGAGCTCCTACGAGCAGTACTTC. The whole variable domain, filled in from reference TRBV5-6 and TRBJ2-7, reads DAGVTQSPTHLIKTRGQQVTLRCSPKSGHDTVSWYQQALGQGPQFIFQYYEEEERQRGNFPDRFSGHQFPNYSSELNVNALLLGDSALYLCASTSGSSYEQYFGPGTRLTVT.

This clone was detected a few times. The CDR3 loop reads CASSDTGAGGREAFF. The CDR3 DNA sequence: TGTGCCAGCAGCGACACCGGGGCGGGAGGCAGGGAAGCTTTCTTT. The chain uses TRBV6-2 or TRBV6-3 and TRBJ1-1, with D maybe TRBD1 (5 bases). The germline V and J ends were trimmed by 6 bases and 8 bases, with 22 bases remaining between them. The CDR3 spans 15 residues. The V gene's germline CDR1 is MNHEY and CDR2 SVGEGT.

CDR3 amino acids: CASRTDRGRRSPLHF. The CDR3 DNA reads TGTGCCAGCAGGACCGACAGGGGGCGGAGGTCACCCCTCCACTTT. This sequence joins TRBV11-2 and TRBJ1-6; TRBD1 matches at 10 bases. The CDR3 is made up of 15 amino acids. The V gene end was trimmed by 6 bases and the J gene end by 10 bases; junction bases not matched to a gene: 9. Germline V lookup: CDR1 SGHAT, CDR2 FQNNGV.

The chain employs TRBV7-8 and TRBJ1-4, with 8 bases matching TRBD1. The V and J ends lost 0 bases and 8 bases, in that order; junction bases with no gene match: 2. Germline V gene lookup returns CDR1 SGHVS and CDR2 FQNEAQ. The CDR3 totals 14 residues. The CDR3 region is CASSLAQGVEKLFF. The CDR3 region has the DNA TGTGCCAGCAGCTTAGCACAGGGGGTAGAAAAACTGTTTTTT.

In the case of this clone: A read error may account for a junction end that differs from germline. This chain connects TRBV7-7 to TRBJ1-4; D is uncertain. Germline V gene sequence: CDR1 SSHAT, CDR2 FNYEAQ (reference sequence). This CDR3 has 13 amino acids. In DNA form, the CDR3 reads TGTGCTAGCAGCCGGGCCGTAACTGAAAAACTGTTTTTT. Protein product: CASSRAVTEKLFF.

V and J are TRBV7-2 and TRBJ2-7, with 12 bases lining up with TRBD1. Germline CDR1 reads SGHTA; CDR2 reads FQGNSA. The CDR3 totals 16 residues. V lost 3 bases to trimming and J lost 9 bases; unmatched junction nucleotides: 12. The CDR3 is CASSLDPGQGALGQYF. The CDR3 coding sequence is TGTGCCAGCAGCTTGGATCCGGGACAGGGGGCCCTCGGGCAGTACTTC.

V is TRBV3-1 (or the pseudogene TRBV3-2) and J is TRBJ2-1, with 9 bases that match TRBD2. The CDR3 runs to 17 residues. Trimming took 3 bases from V and 0 from J; bases not matched to a gene: 6. Germline CDR1 is LGHDT and CDR2 is YNNKEL (reference sequence). CDR3 amino acids: CASSHLLAGSSYNEQFF. CDR3 DNA sequence: TGTGCCAGCAGCCACTTACTAGCGGGCAGCTCCTACAATGAGCAGTTCTTC.

This chain uses TRBV6-1 with TRBJ1-3; D remains ambiguous. The germline V gene has CDR1 MNHNS and CDR2 SASEGT. The V end lost 1 base, the J end lost 6 bases, and 10 bases lay between the germline ends. CDR3 length equals 14 residues. CDR3 region: CASSEDLGLNTIYF. The DNA of the CDR3 is TGTGCCAGCAGTGAAGACTTGGGCCTAAACACCATATATTTT.

V gene TRBV7-8 combines with J gene TRBJ2-7, with 12 bases lining up with TRBD2. J lost 3 bases, V lost 5 bases, and 32 bases had no gene match. The CDR3 is 24 residues long. Per the germline V gene, CDR1 is SGHVS and CDR2 is FQNEAQ. In nucleotides, the CDR3 is TGTGCCAGCAGCCGGGTCCCTCTTCTGGATTGGACTAGCGGGACCAACATAGGGAACTACGAGCAGTACTTC. Its translation: CASSRVPLLDWTSGTNIGNYEQYF.

The chain carries TRBV19 and TRBJ2-1; D is perhaps TRBD1 (6 bases). CDR1 is LNHDA and CDR2 is SQIVND in the germline V gene (reference sequence). V lost 1 base and J 3 bases, leaving 22 bases between the germline ends. This CDR3 region has 19 residues. The CDR3 here is CASSIGERGTPYRYNEQFF. The CDR3 DNA follows: TGTGCCAGTAGTATAGGTGAGAGGGGGACGCCCTATCGCTACAATGAGCAGTTCTTC.

The V gene is TRBV6-6, the J gene TRBJ1-1; D is uncertain. Germline V gene lookup returns CDR1 MNHNY and CDR2 SVGAGI (reference sequence). V lost 2 bases and J lost 3, with 10 bases in between. The CDR3 contains 14 residues. CDR3 in DNA: TGTGCCAGCAGTTACCGCAGGTCCCACACTGAAGCTTTCTTT. Translation: CASSYRRSHTEAFF.